This TCR beta chain is from a study of blood T cell repertoires in COVID-19. TCRdb keeps only in-frame clones here, not all; method: immunoSEQ multiplex PCR. Of approximately 290,000 clones in the sample, over 75% are singletons; the top ten hold 4.3%. Trimming left V 4 bases short and J 0 bases short, with 10 bases between. Germline CDR1 SGHTA, CDR2 FQGNSA. The CDR3 is made up of 15 amino acids. This TCR was sampled from a woman aged 25 to 39 who had recovered from COVID-19. The chain has TRBV7-2 and TRBJ2-1; D gene ambiguous. Sequenced sample: PBMCs or T cells enriched from blood (not recorded which). The chain's CDR3 is CASSSAERSYNEQFF. The CDR3, as DNA: TGTGCCAGCAGCTCCGCGGAACGCTCCTACAATGAGCAGTTCTTC.